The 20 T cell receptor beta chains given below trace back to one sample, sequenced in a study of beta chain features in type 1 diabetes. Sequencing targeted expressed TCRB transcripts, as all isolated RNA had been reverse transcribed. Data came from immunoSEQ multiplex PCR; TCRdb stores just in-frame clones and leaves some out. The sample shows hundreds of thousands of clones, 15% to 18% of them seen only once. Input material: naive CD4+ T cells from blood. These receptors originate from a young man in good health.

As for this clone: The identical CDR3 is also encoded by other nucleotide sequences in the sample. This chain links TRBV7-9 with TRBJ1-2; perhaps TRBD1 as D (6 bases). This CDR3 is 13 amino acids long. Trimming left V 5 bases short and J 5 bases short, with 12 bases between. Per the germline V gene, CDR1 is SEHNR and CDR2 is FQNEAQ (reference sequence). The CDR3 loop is CASSPTGAYGYTF. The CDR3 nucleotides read TGTGCCAGCAGCCCGACAGGAGCATATGGCTACACCTTC.

For the CDR3, the DNA is TGTGCCAGCAGCTTAGCTCTGAGCACAGATACGCAGTATTTT. It translates to CASSLALSTDTQYF. The chain joins TRBV11-2 to TRBJ2-3; the D is unclear. CDR3 length equals 14 residues. V was pared by 1 base and J by 0 bases, with 5 bases between. Germline lookup yields CDR1 SGHAT and CDR2 FQNNGV.

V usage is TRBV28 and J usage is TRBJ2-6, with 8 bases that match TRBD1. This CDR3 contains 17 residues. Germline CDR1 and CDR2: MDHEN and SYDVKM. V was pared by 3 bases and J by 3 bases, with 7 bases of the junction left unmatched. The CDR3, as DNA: TGTGCCAGCAGTTTCCGGACAGGGAAAGTTGGGGCCAACGTCCTGACTTTC. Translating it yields CASSFRTGKVGANVLTF.

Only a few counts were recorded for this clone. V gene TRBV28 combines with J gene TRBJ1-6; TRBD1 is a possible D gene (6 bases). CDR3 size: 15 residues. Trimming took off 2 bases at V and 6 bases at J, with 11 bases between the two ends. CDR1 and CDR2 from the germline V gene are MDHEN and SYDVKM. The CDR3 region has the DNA TGTGCCAGCAGTTTACAGGCGGGGGCTAATTCACCCCTCCACTTT. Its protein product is CASSLQAGANSPLHF.

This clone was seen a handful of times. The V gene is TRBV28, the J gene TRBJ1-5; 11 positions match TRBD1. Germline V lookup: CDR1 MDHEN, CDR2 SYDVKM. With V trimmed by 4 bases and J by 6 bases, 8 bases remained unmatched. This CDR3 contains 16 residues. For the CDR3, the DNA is TGTGCCAGCAGTTCGAGTCGGACAGGGGGCACTCAGCCCCAGCATTTT. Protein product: CASSSSRTGGTQPQHF.

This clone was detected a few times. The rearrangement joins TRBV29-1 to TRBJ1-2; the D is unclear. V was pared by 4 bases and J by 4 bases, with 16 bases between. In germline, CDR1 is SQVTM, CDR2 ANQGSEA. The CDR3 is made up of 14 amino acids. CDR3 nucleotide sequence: TGCAGCGTTGTATCGGAGGACTTTAGCTATGGCTACACCTTC. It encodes CSVVSEDFSYGYTF.

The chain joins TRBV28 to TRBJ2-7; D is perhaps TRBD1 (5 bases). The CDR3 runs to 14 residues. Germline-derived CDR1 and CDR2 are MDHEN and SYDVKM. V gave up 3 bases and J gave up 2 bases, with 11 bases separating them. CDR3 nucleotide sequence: TGTGCCAGCAGTTTGACAGCGATAACCTACGAGCAGTACTTC. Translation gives CASSLTAITYEQYF.

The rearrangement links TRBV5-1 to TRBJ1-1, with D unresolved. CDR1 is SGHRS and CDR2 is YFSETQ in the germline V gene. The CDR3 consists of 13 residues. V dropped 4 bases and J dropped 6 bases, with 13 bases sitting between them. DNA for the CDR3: TGCGCCAGCAGCACGGGGTCGTGGCCTGAAGCTTTCTTT. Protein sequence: CASSTGSWPEAFF.

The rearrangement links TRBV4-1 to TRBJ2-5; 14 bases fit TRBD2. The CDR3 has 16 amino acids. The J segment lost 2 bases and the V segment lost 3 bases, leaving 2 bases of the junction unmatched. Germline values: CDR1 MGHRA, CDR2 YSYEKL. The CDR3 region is CASSQTSGGVQETQYF. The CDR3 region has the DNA TGCGCCAGCAGCCAGACTAGCGGGGGGGTACAAGAGACCCAGTACTTC.

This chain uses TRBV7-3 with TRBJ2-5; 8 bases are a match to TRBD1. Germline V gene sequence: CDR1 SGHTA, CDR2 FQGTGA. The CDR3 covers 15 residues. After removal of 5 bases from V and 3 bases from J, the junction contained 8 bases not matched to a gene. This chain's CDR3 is CASSRRDRREETQYF. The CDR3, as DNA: TGTGCCAGCAGCCGTCGGGACAGGAGGGAAGAGACCCAGTACTTC. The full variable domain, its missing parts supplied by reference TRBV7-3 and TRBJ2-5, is GAGVSQTPSNKVTEKGKYVELRCDPISGHTALYWYRQSLGQGPEFLIYFQGTGAADDSGLPNDRFFAVRPEGSVSTLKIQRTERGDSAVYLCASSRRDRREETQYFGPGTRLLVL.

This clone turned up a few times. The CDR3 loop reads CASSFLQGGWHEQYF. CDR3 sequence (DNA): TGTGCCAGCAGCTTTCTTCAAGGGGGTTGGCACGAGCAGTACTTC. The chain recombines TRBV11-2 with TRBJ2-7, with D tentatively TRBD1 (6 bases). The CDR3 has 15 amino acids. Germline CDR1 reads SGHAT; CDR2 reads FQNNGV. Between the trimmed V and J ends, which lost 3 bases and 5 bases, there was a span of 17 bases.

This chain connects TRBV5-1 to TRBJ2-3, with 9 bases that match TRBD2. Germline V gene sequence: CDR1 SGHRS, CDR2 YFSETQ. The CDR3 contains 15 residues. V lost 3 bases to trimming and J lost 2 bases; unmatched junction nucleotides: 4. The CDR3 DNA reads TGCGCCAGCAGCTCGGGACTAGCCTTCACAGATACGCAGTATTTT. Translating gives CASSSGLAFTDTQYF. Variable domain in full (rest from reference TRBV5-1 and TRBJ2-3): KAGVTQTPRYLIKTRGQQVTLSCSPISGHRSVSWYQQTPGQGLQFLFEYFSETQRNKGNFPGRFSGRQFSNSRSEMNVSTLELGDSALYLCASSSGLAFTDTQYFGPGTRLTVL.

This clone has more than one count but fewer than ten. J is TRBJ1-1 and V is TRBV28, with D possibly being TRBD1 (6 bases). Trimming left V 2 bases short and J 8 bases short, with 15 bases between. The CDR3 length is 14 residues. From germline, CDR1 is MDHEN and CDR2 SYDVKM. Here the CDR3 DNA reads TGTGCCAGCAGTTTAATCGGACCCGGGACAGAAGCTTTCTTT. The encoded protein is CASSLIGPGTEAFF.

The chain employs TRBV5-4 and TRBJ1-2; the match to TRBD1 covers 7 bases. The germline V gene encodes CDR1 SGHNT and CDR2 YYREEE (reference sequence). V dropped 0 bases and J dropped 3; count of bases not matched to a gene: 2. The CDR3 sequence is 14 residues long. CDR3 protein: CASSLADRDYGYTF. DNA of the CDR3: TGTGCCAGCAGCTTGGCTGACAGGGACTATGGCTACACCTTC.

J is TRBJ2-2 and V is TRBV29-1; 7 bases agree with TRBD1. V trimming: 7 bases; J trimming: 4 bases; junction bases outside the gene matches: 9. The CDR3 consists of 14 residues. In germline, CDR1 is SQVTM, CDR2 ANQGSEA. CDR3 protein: CSARQGSATGELFF. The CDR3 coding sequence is TGCAGCGCAAGACAGGGCTCAGCCACCGGGGAGCTGTTTTTT.

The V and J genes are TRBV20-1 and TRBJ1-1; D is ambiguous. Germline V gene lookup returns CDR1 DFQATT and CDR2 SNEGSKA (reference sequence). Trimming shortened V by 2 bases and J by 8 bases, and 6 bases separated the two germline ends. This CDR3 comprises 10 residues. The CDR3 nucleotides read TGCAGTGCTAGACCGGGGGAAGCTTTCTTT. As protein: CSARPGEAFF.

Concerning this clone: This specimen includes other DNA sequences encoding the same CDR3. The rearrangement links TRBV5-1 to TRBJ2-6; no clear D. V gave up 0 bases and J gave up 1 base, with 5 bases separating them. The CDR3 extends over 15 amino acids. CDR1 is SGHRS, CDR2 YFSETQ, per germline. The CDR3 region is CASSLEGSGANVLTF. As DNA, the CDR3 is TGCGCCAGCAGCTTGGAGGGATCTGGGGCCAACGTCCTGACTTTC.

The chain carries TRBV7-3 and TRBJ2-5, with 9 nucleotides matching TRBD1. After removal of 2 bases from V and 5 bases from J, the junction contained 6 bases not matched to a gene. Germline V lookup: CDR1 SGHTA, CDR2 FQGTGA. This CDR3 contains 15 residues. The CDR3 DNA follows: TGTGCCAGCAGCTTACTAAACAGGGGGCTCGAGACCCAGTACTTC. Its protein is CASSLLNRGLETQYF.

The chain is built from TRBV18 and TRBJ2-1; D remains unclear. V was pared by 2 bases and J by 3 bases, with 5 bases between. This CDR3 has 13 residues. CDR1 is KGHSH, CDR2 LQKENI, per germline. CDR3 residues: CASSPFLYNEQFF. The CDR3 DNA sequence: TGTGCCAGCTCACCATTCCTCTACAATGAGCAGTTCTTC. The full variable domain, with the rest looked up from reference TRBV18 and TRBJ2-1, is NAGVMQNPRHLVRRRGQEARLRCSPMKGHSHVYWYRQLPEEGLKFMVYLQKENIIDESGMPKERFSAEFPKEGPSILRIQQVVRGDSAAYFCASSPFLYNEQFFGPGTRLTVL.

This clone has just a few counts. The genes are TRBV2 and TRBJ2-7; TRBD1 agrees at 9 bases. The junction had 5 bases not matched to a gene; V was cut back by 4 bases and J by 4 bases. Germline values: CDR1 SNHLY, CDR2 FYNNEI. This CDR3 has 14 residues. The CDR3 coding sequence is TGTGCCAGCAGTGGACAGGGGGGCAGATACGAGCAGTACTTC. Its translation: CASSGQGGRYEQYF.